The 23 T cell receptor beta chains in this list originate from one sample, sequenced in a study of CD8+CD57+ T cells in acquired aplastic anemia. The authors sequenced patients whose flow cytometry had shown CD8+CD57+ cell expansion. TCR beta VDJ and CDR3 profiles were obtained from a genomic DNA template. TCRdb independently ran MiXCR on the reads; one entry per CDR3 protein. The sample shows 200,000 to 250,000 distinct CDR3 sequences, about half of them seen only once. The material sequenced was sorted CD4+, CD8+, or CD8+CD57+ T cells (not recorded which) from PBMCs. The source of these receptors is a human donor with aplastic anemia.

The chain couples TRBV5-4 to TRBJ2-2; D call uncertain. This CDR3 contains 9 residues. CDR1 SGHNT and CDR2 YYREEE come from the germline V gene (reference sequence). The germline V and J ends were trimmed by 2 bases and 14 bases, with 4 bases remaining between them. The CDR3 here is CASSLDLFF. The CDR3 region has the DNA TGTGCCAGCAGCTTAGATCTGTTTTTT.

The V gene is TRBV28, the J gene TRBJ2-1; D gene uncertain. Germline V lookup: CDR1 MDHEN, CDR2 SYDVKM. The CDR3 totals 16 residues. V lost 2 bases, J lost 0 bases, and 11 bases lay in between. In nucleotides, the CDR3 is TGTGCCAGCAGTTTACCCCCGGGTAGCTCCTACAATGAGCAGTTCTTC. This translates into CASSLPPGSSYNEQFF.

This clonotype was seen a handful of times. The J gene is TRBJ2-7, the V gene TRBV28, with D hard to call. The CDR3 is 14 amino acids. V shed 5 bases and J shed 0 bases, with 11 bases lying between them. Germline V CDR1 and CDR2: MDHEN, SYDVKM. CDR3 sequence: CASSPPVNSYEQYF. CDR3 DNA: TGTGCCAGCAGTCCCCCAGTAAACTCCTACGAGCAGTACTTC.

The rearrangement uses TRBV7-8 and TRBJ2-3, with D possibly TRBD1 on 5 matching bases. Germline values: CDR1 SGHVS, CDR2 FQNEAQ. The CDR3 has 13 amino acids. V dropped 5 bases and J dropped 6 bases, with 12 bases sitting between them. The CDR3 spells CASSVTGSDTQYF. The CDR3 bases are TGTGCCAGCAGCGTAACAGGATCGGATACGCAGTATTTT.

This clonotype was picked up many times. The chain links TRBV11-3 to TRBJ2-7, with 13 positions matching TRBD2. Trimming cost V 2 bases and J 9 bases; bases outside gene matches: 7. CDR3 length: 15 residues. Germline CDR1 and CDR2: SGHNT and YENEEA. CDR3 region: CASSLSGLAGEAQYF. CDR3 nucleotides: TGTGCCAGCAGCTTATCTGGACTAGCGGGGGAAGCGCAGTACTTC.

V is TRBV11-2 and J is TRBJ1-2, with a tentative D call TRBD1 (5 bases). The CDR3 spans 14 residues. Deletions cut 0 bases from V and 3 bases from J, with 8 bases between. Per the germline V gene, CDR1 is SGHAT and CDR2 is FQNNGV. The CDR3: CASSLDRVDYGYTF. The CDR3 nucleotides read TGTGCCAGCAGCTTAGACAGGGTTGACTATGGCTACACCTTC.

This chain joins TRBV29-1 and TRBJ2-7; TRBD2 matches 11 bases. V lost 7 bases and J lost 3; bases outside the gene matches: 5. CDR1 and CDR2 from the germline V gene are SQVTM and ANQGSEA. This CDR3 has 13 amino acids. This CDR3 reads CSAVAGGYYEQYF. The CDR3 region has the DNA TGCAGCGCCGTAGCGGGAGGGTACTACGAGCAGTACTTC.

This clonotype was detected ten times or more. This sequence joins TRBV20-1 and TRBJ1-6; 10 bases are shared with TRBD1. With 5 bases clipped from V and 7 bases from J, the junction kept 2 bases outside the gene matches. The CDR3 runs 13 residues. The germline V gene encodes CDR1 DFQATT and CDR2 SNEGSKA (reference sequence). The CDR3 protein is CSAPGQGNSPLHF. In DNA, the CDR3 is TGCAGTGCTCCGGGACAGGGGAATTCACCCCTCCACTTT.

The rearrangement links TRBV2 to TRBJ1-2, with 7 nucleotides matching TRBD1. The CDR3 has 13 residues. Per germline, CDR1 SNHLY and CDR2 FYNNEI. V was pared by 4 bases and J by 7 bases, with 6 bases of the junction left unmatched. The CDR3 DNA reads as TGTGCCAGCAGTGTTGACAGGGATGGTGGCTACACCTTC. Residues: CASSVDRDGGYTF. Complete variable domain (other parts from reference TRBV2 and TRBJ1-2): EPEVTQTPSHQVTQMGQEVILRCVPISNHLYFYWYRQILGQKVEFLVSFYNNEISEKSEIFDDQFSVERPDGSNFTLKIRSTKLEDSAMYFCASSVDRDGGYTFGSGTRLTVV.

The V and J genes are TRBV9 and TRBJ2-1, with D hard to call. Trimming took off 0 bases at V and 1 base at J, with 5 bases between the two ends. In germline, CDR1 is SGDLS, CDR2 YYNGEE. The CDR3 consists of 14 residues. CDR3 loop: CASSVGRSYNEQFF. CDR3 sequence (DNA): TGTGCCAGCAGCGTAGGGAGATCCTACAATGAGCAGTTCTTC. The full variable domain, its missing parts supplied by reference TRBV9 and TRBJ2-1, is DSGVTQTPKHLITATGQRVTLRCSPRSGDLSVYWYQQSLDQGLQFLIQYYNGEERAKGNILERFSAQQFPDLHSELNLSSLELGDSALYFCASSVGRSYNEQFFGPGTRLTVL.

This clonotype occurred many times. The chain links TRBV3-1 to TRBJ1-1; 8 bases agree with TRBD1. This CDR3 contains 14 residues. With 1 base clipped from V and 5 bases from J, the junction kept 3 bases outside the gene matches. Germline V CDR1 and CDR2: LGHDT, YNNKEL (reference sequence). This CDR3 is CASSQGTGKTEAFF. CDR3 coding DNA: TGTGCCAGCAGCCAAGGGACAGGGAAGACTGAAGCTTTCTTT.

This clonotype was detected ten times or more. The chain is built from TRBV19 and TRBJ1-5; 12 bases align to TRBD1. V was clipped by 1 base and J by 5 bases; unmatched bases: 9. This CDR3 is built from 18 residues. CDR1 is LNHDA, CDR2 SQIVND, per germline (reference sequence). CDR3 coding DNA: TGTGCCAGTAGTATAGGGGGACAGGGGGCCCGGCCCTATCAGCCCCAGCATTTT. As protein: CASSIGGQGARPYQPQHF.

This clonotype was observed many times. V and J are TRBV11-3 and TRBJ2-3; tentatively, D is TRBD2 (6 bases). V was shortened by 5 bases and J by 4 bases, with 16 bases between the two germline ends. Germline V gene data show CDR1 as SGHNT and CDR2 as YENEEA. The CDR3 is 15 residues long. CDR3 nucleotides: TGTGCCAGCAGCCGGCGGAGGGGTAGCGCAGATACGCAGTATTTT. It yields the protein CASSRRRGSADTQYF.

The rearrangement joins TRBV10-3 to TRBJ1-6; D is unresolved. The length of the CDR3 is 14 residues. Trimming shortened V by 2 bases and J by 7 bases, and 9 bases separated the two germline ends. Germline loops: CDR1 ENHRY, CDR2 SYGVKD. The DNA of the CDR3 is TGTGCCATCAGTGAGGGGCTCCCAAATTCACCCCTCCACTTT. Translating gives CAISEGLPNSPLHF.

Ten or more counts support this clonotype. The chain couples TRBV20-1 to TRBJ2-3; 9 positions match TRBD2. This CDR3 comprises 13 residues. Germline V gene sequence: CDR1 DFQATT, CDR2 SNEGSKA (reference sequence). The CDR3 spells CSQGRGGPYTQYF. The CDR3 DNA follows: TGCAGCCAGGGGCGGGGGGGCCCGTATACGCAGTATTTT.

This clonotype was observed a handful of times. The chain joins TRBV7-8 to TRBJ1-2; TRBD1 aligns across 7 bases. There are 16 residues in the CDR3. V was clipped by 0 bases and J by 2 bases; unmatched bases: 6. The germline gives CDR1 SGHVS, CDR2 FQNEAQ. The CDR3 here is CASSLAWDRGNYGYTF. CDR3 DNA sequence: TGTGCCAGCAGCTTAGCTTGGGACAGAGGGAACTATGGCTACACCTTC.

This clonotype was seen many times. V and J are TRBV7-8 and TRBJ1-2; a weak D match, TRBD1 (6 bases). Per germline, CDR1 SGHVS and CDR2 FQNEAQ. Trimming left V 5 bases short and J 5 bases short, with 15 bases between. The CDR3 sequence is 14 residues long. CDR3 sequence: CASSPDRTSYGYTF. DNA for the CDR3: TGTGCCAGCAGCCCCGACAGGACCTCATATGGCTACACCTTC. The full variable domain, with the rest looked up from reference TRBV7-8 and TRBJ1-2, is GAGVSQSPRYKVAKRGQDVALRCDPISGHVSLFWYQQALGQGPEFLTYFQNEAQLDKSGLPSDRFFAERPEGSVSTLKIQRTQQEDSAVYLCASSPDRTSYGYTFGSGTRLTVV.

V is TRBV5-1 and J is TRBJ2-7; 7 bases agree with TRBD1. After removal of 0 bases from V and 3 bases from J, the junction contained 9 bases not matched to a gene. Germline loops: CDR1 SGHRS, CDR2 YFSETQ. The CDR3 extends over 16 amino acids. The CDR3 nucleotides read TGCGCCAGCAGCTTGGATCGGGGACAGCGAGTCTACGAGCAGTACTTC. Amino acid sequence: CASSLDRGQRVYEQYF. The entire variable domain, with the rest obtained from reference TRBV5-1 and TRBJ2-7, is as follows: KAGVTQTPRYLIKTRGQQVTLSCSPISGHRSVSWYQQTPGQGLQFLFEYFSETQRNKGNFPGRFSGRQFSNSRSEMNVSTLELGDSALYLCASSLDRGQRVYEQYFGPGTRLTVT.

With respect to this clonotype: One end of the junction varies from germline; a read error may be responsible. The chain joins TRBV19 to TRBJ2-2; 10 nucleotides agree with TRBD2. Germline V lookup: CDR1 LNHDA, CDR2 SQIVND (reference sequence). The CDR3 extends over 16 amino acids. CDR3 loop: CAGSILAGANTGELFF. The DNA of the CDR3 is TGTGCCGGTAGTATCCTAGCGGGAGCGAACACCGGGGAGCTGTTTTTT.

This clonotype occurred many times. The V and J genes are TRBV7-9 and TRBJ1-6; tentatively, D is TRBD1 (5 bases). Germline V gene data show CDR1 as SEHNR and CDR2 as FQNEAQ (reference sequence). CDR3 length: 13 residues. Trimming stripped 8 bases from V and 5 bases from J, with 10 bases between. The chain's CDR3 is CASRQGNNSPLHF. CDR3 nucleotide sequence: TGTGCCAGCCGGCAGGGCAATAATTCACCCCTCCACTTT.

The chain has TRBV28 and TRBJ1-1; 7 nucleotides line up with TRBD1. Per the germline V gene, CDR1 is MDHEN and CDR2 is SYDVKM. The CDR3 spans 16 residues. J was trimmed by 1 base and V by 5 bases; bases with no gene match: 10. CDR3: CASSTWTGSGNTEAFF. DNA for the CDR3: TGTGCCAGCAGTACATGGACAGGTTCGGGGAACACTGAAGCTTTCTTT.

CDR3 sequence: CASSLSEGAFGANVLTF. CDR3 nucleotide sequence: TGTGCCAGCAGCTTGTCCGAAGGAGCTTTTGGGGCCAACGTCCTGACTTTC. This chain uses TRBV7-6 with TRBJ2-6, with D hard to call. The CDR3 has 17 residues. Germline CDR1 and CDR2: SGHVS and FNYEAQ. V lost 3 bases, J lost 3 bases, and 15 bases lay in between.

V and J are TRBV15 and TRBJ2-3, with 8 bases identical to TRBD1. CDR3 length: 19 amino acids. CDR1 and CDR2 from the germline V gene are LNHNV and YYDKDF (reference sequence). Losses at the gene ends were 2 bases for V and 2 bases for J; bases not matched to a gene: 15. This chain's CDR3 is CATSRPKRQGATNTDTQYF. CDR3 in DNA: TGTGCCACCAGCAGACCCAAGCGTCAGGGGGCTACAAACACAGATACGCAGTATTTT. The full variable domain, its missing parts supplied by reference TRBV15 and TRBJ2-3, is DAMVIQNPRYQVTQFGKPVTLSCSQTLNHNVMYWYQQKSSQAPKLLFHYYDKDFNNEADTPDNFQSRRPNTSFCFLDIRSPGLGDTAMYLCATSRPKRQGATNTDTQYFGPGTRLTVL.